Reported below is one T cell receptor (beta chain). Its antigen is not identified. This record comes from a study of CD4 T cells in relation to SARS-CoV-2 and coronaviruses. Study context: Negative control cultures got HIV-1 Nef peptides or no peptide. Findings and limits, study-wide: In roughly 61% of donors, memory CD4+ clonotypes crossrecognized SARS-CoV-2 and at least one common cold coronavirus spike. SARS-CoV-2-driven expansion was significantly weaker in crossreactive than monoreactive clones.

Measured with immunoSEQ multiplex PCR; TCRdb has only the in-frame clones, and not every one. The repertoire consists of 20,000 to 25,000 clones, with approximately 82% occurring once and the leading ten covering roughly 17%. Before the COVID-19 pandemic, during about 2010-2018, CD4+ T cells were taken from unexposed donors. The cells were cultured for around ten days before CD4+ T cells were isolated. Testing used SARS-CoV-2 S/N and four cold-coronavirus spikes on unexposed-donor CD4+ T cells, cells permitting. Sequencing was performed on CD4+ T cells from PBMCs, cultured in vitro. The TCR comes from a human donor in good health.

The CDR3: CASSLYFPALINYGYTF. The CDR3 DNA reads as TGTGCCAGCAGTTTATACTTCCCAGCTTTGATTAACTATGGCTACACCTTC. This sequence joins TRBV28 and TRBJ1-2; no definite D call. V shed 1 base and J shed 1 base, with 16 bases lying between them. The CDR3 loop spans 17 amino acids. The germline V gene has CDR1 MDHEN and CDR2 SYDVKM.